Each of the 14 T cell receptor beta chains below was sequenced from the same sample in a study of CD8 T cells in Susac syndrome. A quantity of 0.5 to 1 ug RNA underwent reverse transcription using random hexamers. TCRdb reanalysed the immunoSEQ multiplex PCR reads using MiXCR and keeps one entry per CDR3 protein. The sample includes under 95,000 distinct CDR3 sequences, around 94% of them seen just once. The specimen was CD4+ T cells from PBMCs. The origin of the receptors is a human donor with Susac syndrome.

This clonotype has only a few counts. The chain uses TRBV5-4 and TRBJ2-7; 7 bases align to TRBD2. The CDR3 is 13 amino acids. Germline CDR1 and CDR2: SGHNT and YYREEE (reference sequence). The trim removed 3 bases at V and 5 bases at J, leaving 5 bases unmatched. CDR3 DNA: TGTGCCAGCAGCTCACAACGGGGGGACGAGCAGTACTTC. It yields the protein CASSSQRGDEQYF.

V usage is TRBV30 and J usage is TRBJ2-7, with D maybe TRBD2 (5 bases). This CDR3 region has 12 residues. Germline CDR1 is GTSNPN and CDR2 is SVGIG (reference sequence). V gave up 7 bases and J gave up 2 bases, with 12 bases separating them. The CDR3 DNA reads TGTGCCTCGTCACTAGTGCCCTACGAGCAGTACTTC. Translated, it gives CASSLVPYEQYF.

V usage is TRBV7-2 and J usage is TRBJ1-2, with D uncertain. The CDR3 runs to 13 residues. V was shortened by 1 base and J by 5 bases, with 8 bases between the two germline ends. Per the germline V gene, CDR1 is SGHTA and CDR2 is FQGNSA. The CDR3 spells CASSLVAGYGYTF. The CDR3, as DNA: TGTGCCAGCAGCTTAGTAGCTGGGTATGGCTACACCTTC.

The V call is TRBV20-1, the J call TRBJ1-2; 7 bases are a match to TRBD1. CDR3 size: 14 residues. The junction had 10 bases not matched to a gene; V was cut back by 5 bases and J by 4 bases. CDR1 is DFQATT and CDR2 is SNEGSKA in the germline V gene (reference sequence). The CDR3 reads CSARAGQLIYGYTF. The CDR3 DNA follows: TGCAGTGCTCGGGCGGGACAGCTAATCTATGGCTACACCTTC.

The rearrangement uses TRBV29-1 and TRBJ1-2; 7 nucleotides agree with TRBD1. Germline CDR1 reads SQVTM; CDR2 reads ANQGSEA. The CDR3 extends over 13 amino acids. With 6 bases clipped from V and 5 bases from J, the junction kept 9 bases outside the gene matches. The CDR3 reads CSVDPTGNYGYTF. CDR3 coding DNA: TGCAGCGTCGACCCGACAGGGAATTATGGCTACACCTTC.

J is TRBJ2-7 and V is TRBV11-2, with unresolved D. CDR1 is SGHAT, CDR2 FQNNGV, per germline. CDR3 size: 15 residues. Trimming took off 2 bases at V and 0 bases at J, with 11 bases between the two ends. The CDR3 nucleotides read TGTGCCAGCAGCTTACAACCAGATGCCTCCTACGAGCAGTACTTC. This gives the protein CASSLQPDASYEQYF.

The chain combines TRBV20-1 with TRBJ2-5; D not resolved. Germline CDR1 is DFQATT and CDR2 is SNEGSKA (reference sequence). The V and J ends lost 5 bases and 4 bases respectively, with 23 bases between them. CDR3 size: 16 residues. This CDR3 is CSASPEVLRERETQYF. CDR3 sequence (DNA): TGCAGTGCTTCCCCCGAGGTACTACGTGAACGAGAGACCCAGTACTTC.

The rearrangement links TRBV6-2 or TRBV6-3 to TRBJ1-2, with D hard to call. This CDR3 is 14 amino acids long. Germline V gene sequence: CDR1 MNHEY, CDR2 SVGEGT. Deletions cut 0 bases from V and 4 bases from J, with 9 bases between. The CDR3 sequence: CASSYSARSYGYTF. The CDR3 DNA reads as TGTGCCAGCAGTTACTCGGCAAGGAGCTATGGCTACACCTTC.

The gene calls are TRBV9 and TRBJ2-2; TRBD1 matches 7 bases. V shed 2 bases, J shed 1 base, and the junction held 2 bases outside the gene matches. The CDR3 is 15 residues long. The germline gives CDR1 SGDLS, CDR2 YYNGEE. The CDR3 nucleotides are TGTGCCAGCAGCGTCGGGACAGAGAACACCGGGGAGCTGTTTTTT. Translating it yields CASSVGTENTGELFF.

The chain links TRBV20-1 to TRBJ1-2, with D possibly being TRBD1 (5 bases). CDR1 is DFQATT, CDR2 SNEGSKA, per germline (reference sequence). The CDR3 runs to 13 residues. V lost 1 base to trimming and J lost 6 bases, with 12 bases between them. This CDR3 is CSARGPGRDGYTF. In DNA, the CDR3 is TGCAGTGCTAGAGGGCCGGGACGGGATGGCTACACCTTC.

This rearrangement joins TRBV7-9 to TRBJ2-1; D possibly corresponds to TRBD2 (5 bases). The CDR3 loop spans 14 amino acids. V shed 6 bases and J shed 5 bases, with 14 bases lying between them. In germline, CDR1 is SEHNR, CDR2 FQNEAQ (reference sequence). The CDR3 loop is CASSPGILDNEQFF. DNA for the CDR3: TGTGCCAGCAGTCCCGGGATATTGGACAATGAGCAGTTCTTC.

This chain connects TRBV30 to TRBJ2-3; 10 bases match TRBD2. There are 14 residues in the CDR3. V shed 1 base, J shed 4 bases, and the junction held 2 bases outside the gene matches. Germline V gives CDR1 GTSNPN, CDR2 SVGIG (reference sequence). CDR3: CAWSGSGGADTQYF. In DNA, the CDR3 is TGTGCCTGGAGTGGGAGCGGGGGGGCAGATACGCAGTATTTT. The variable domain in full, with the rest retrieved from reference TRBV30 and TRBJ2-3, is SQTIHQWPATLVQPVGSPLSLECTVEGTSNPNLYWYRQAAGRGLQLLFYSVGIGQISSEVPQNLSASRPQDRQFILSSKKLLLSDSGFYLCAWSGSGGADTQYFGPGTRLTVL.

CDR3 nucleotides: TGTGCCACCAGCAGAGAGGCAGGGTATGGCTACACCTTC. It specifies CATSREAGYGYTF. The chain carries TRBV15 and TRBJ1-2, with a possible D match to TRBD1 (5 bases). The CDR3 loop spans 13 amino acids. The germline gives CDR1 LNHNV, CDR2 YYDKDF (reference sequence). Trimming removed 0 bases from V and 5 bases from J, with 7 bases in between.

This sequence joins TRBV29-1 and TRBJ2-1; 11 bases line up with TRBD1. J gave up 5 bases and V 7 bases, and 10 bases lay outside the gene matches. The CDR3 totals 15 residues. Germline lookup yields CDR1 SQVTM and CDR2 ANQGSEA. The DNA for the CDR3 is TGCAGCGGCAAACTGGACAGGGGGCCTCACAATGAGCAGTTCTTC. Protein: CSGKLDRGPHNEQFF.